This TCR beta chain came from a study of vaccination and CD4 T cells after COVID-19 (dated 2022 in TCRdb). Notes on the research overall: Convalescent patients had a positive SARS-CoV-2 result on nasal swab PCR, and of these patients, fewer than ten had mild disease and one had severe disease. Post-COVID blood samples were collected from convalescent patients a median of roughly 100 days after diagnosis, with a range of roughly 35 to 170 days. Each participant got two doses of either the Pfizer-BioNTech BNT162b2 vaccine (n=8) or the Moderna mRNA-1273 vaccine (n=2). Post-vaccine blood samples were collected a median of about 11 weeks after the second vaccine dose, ranging from about 13 to 250 days. The convalescent cohort comprised six males and four females, including two Hispanic individuals, seven Caucasians, two Asians and one multiracial person. Control cultures used a CEFX viral epitope pool as positive control, an HIV-1 Nef peptide pool as negative control, or no peptide. In roughly 11 COVID-19 convalescent patients and a handful of infection-naive healthy vaccine recipients, the spike-specific CD4+ TCR repertoire before mRNA vaccination was compared with the repertoire after mRNA vaccination. Overlapping spike peptide pools from SARS-CoV-2 and from the common cold coronaviruses HCoV-NL63, HCoV-OC43 and HCoV-229E were used as culture stimuli.

Receptors were amplified or captured by PCR. At the Johns Hopkins FTIC core, DNA from the cultured CD4+ T cells underwent TCR sequencing with the Oncomine TCR Beta short-read assay. The QIAamp micro DNA kit was used to extract genomic DNA from the cultured CD4+ T cells. Oncomine TCR Beta libraries from cultured CD4+ T cells were pooled with unique dual indexes and sequenced on an Illumina iSeq 100. As for the original processing: Non-productive sequences were filtered out, and CDR3s that did not start with C, did not end with F or W, or were shorter than 7 amino acids were discarded. The MANAFEST web application was used to identify antigen-specific clonotypes by comparing peptide-stimulated wells against reference wells and other culture wells. An FDR below 0.05, an odds ratio above 5, and a productive frequency above 0.1% in at least two of three replicate wells were required for clones to be considered positive. Clonotypes that were significantly expanded in both SARS-CoV-2 spike wells and at least one common cold coronavirus spike condition were defined as cross-reactive. Levenshtein distances (stringdist) and unrooted phylogenetic trees (ape) in R version 3.6.1 were used to assess CDR3 homology. TCRdb trimmed public reads at Q25 via fastp, called clones via MiXCR and kept in-frame beta chains. Under each unique CDR3 protein, matching rows form one entry showing the most common genes and DNA. The V and J calls follow TCRdb's processing rather than the paper's. In all, the sample holds 2,300 or so distinct CDR3 sequences, and approximately 26% of those were seen once. The leading ten clones occupy about 53% of the sample.

As a fraction of the sample, this clonotype is medium-sized (0.01 to 0.1%). No cognate antigen has been identified for it. Per-base qualities were not stored, and no clone one base away is much larger. Overall study outcomes, separate from this receptor: Only a relatively small number of convalescent patients were included in the study, and early timepoints following natural infection were not analyzed. An increase in the median number of SARS-CoV-2-reactive clonotypes from approximately 20 after infection to 38 after vaccination was observed, but the change was not found to be significant. In convalescent patients, a median around 86% of post-vaccine SARS-CoV-2-reactive clones were detected only after vaccination, suggesting vaccine-specific priming. In convalescent patients, nearly all vaccine-specific clones (304 of 307) were found to be mono-reactive for SARS-CoV-2 spike rather than cross-reactive with common cold coronaviruses.

V and J are trimmed by 4 bases and 6 bases, and the gene matches miss 9 bases of the junction. The CDR3, from cysteine to phenylalanine, totals 15 residues. Left in the record is the CDR3 DNA by itself, 45 bases read in frame from the first base. From a lookup of the germline V gene, CDR1 and CDR2 are SGHTA and FQGNSA. Explained via the paper, the treatment or condition label denotes: approximately nine-day PBMC culture with coronavirus spike peptide pools or control peptides (ViraFEST assay). To expand antigen-specific T cells with peptide pools and then pick out the expanded clonotypes through TCR sequencing, the study relied on the ViraFEST assay. The convalescent patients' positive SARS-CoV-2 PCR tests fell between March and December 2020, which was before the Alpha, Beta and Delta variants emerged in the United States. Each well held about 1.8 million PBMCs cultured with roughly 9.2 ug/ml peptide pools in IMDM containing approximately 5% human AB serum and around 9 IU/ml IL-2. On days 3 and 7, half of the culture medium was replaced with fresh IL-2-containing medium. CD4+ T cells were isolated after around 9 days of culture through negative selection using the EasySep CD4+ T cell isolation kit. Ficoll-Paque Plus gradient centrifugation was used to isolate PBMCs from whole blood, and the isolated PBMCs were then either used fresh or cryopreserved at -140C. In general, triplicate wells were set up for every culture condition.

The source is a human donor who had recovered from COVID-19. Material: CD4+ T cells from blood, cultured in vitro, obtained after SARS-CoV-2 vaccination. In this chain, TRBV7-2 is recombined with TRBJ2-7; TRBD1 matches 10 bases in the middle. The DNA reads as follows: TGTGCCAGCAGCTCTCTCGGGGACAGGGGAGGCGAGCAGTACTTC. Its protein is CASSSLGDRGGEQYF.